This passage covers 8 T cell receptor beta chains from one sample sequenced in a study of T cells in Graves' hyperthyroidism and ophthalmopathy. RNA transcripts provided the source from which TCR beta CDR3 regions were amplified. The HTBI primer set served for first-round RT-PCR of the TCR CDR3. Each CDR3 protein gets one entry after TCRdb re-called the multiplex PCR reads with MiXCR. The sample lists around 50,000 distinct CDR3 sequences; 48% were seen once. Sequenced sample: blood. These TCRs come from a woman aged 50 to 60 with Graves' ophthalmopathy.

The chain combines TRBV7-6 with TRBJ2-7; D might be TRBD2 (6 bases). Looked up from germline, CDR1 is SGHVS and CDR2 is FNYEAQ. Deletions cut 2 bases from V and 0 bases from J, with 20 bases between. The CDR3 totals 18 residues. CDR3 in amino acids: CASSLFESGTPFSYEQYF. The DNA of the CDR3 is TGTGCCAGCAGCTTATTTGAGTCCGGGACTCCGTTCTCCTACGAGCAGTACTTC. Supplemented by reference TRBV7-6 and TRBJ2-7, the full variable domain reads GAGVSQSPRYKVTKRGQDVALRCDPISGHVSLYWYRQALGQGPEFLTYFNYEAQQDKSGLPNDRFSAERPEGSISTLTIQRTEQRDSAMYRCASSLFESGTPFSYEQYFGPGTRLTVT.

This clonotype was observed a few times. A much larger clone differs from this one at a single base, so this may be a read error. The J gene is TRBJ1-2, the V gene TRBV6-6; maybe TRBD1 (6 bases). The V and J ends lost 2 bases and 5 bases respectively, with 18 bases between them. The CDR3 length is 16 residues. Germline V gives CDR1 MNHNY, CDR2 SVGAGI (reference sequence). The CDR3 DNA sequence: TGTGCCAGCAGTTACCTCTACAGGGTTGCGAATTATGGCTACACCTTC. It translates to CASSYLYRVANYGYTF.

Ten or more counts support this clonotype. This chain links TRBV15 with TRBJ2-1, with 10 bases aligning to TRBD1. CDR1 is LNHNV and CDR2 is YYDKDF in the germline V gene (reference sequence). This CDR3 spans 16 amino acids. Losses at the gene ends were 5 bases for V and 1 base for J; bases not matched to a gene: 5. The CDR3 DNA sequence: TGTGCCACCAGCGGGGACAGGGGACGGTCCTACAATGAGCAGTTCTTC. It encodes CATSGDRGRSYNEQFF.

The sample holds many counts of this clonotype. The germline gene is not matched at one end of the junction; a read error may be the cause. The J gene is TRBJ2-1, the V gene TRBV20-1, with D possibly being TRBD2 (6 bases). This CDR3 comprises 11 residues. Germline V gene lookup returns CDR1 DFQATT and CDR2 SNEGSKA (reference sequence). CDR3 in amino acids: CSARGEAEQFF. CDR3 sequence (DNA): TGCAGTGCGAGAGGGGAGGCTGAGCAGTTCTTC.

The chain's CDR3 is CASSSTSGGGETQHF. The CDR3 region has the DNA TGCGCCAGCAGCTCGACTAGCGGGGGGGGAGAGACCCAGCATTTT. V and J are TRBV5-1 and TRBJ1-5; maybe TRBD1 (5 bases). The V end lost 3 bases, the J end lost 11 bases, and 21 bases lay between the germline ends. Germline loops: CDR1 SGHRS, CDR2 YFSETQ. The CDR3 contains 15 residues.

This clonotype has a count of ten or more. The chain joins TRBV6-5 to TRBJ2-3, with D possibly TRBD2 on 6 matching bases. The germline V gene has CDR1 MNHEY and CDR2 SVGAGI. With 6 bases removed from V and 2 bases from J, the gap between germline ends came to 15 bases. The CDR3 contains 15 residues. This chain's CDR3 is CASSPYSGPTDTQYF. The CDR3 bases are TGTGCCAGCAGCCCGTACAGCGGGCCCACAGATACGCAGTATTTT.

V usage is TRBV10-3 and J usage is TRBJ1-4, with TRBD1 matching over 7 bases. The CDR3 covers 12 residues. V trimming: 0 bases; J trimming: 12 bases; junction bases outside the gene matches: 1. Germline V lookup: CDR1 ENHRY, CDR2 SYGVKD. The CDR3 loop is CAISESTGQLFF. CDR3 bases: TGTGCCATCAGTGAGTCGACAGGGCAACTGTTTTTT.

Ten or more counts support this clonotype. The chain couples TRBV6-1 to TRBJ2-1; 11 bases align to TRBD1. Germline V gene sequence: CDR1 MNHNS, CDR2 SASEGT. The CDR3 is 16 amino acids. Trimming at V came to 3 bases and at J to 4 bases, leaving 5 bases not matched to a gene. The CDR3 coding sequence is TGTGCCAGCAGTGACCCCGGGACAGGGGGTTACAATGAGCAGTTCTTC. Encoded protein: CASSDPGTGGYNEQFF.